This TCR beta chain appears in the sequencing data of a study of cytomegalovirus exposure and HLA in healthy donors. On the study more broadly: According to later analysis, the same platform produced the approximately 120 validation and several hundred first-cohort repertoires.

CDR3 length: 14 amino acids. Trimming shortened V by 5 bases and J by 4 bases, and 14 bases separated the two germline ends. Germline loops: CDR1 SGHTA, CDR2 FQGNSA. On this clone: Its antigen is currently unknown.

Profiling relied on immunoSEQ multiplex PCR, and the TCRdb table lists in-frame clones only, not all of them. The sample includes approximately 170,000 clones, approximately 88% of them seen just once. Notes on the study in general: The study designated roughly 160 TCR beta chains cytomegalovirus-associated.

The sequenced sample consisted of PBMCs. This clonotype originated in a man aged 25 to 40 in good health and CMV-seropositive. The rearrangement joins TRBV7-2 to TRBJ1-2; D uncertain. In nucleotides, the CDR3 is TGTGCCAGCAGCGAATACGAGAACCTCTATGGCTACACCTTC. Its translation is CASSEYENLYGYTF.